This T cell receptor (beta chain) was sequenced during a study of cytomegalovirus exposure and HLA in healthy donors listed by TCRdb under 2017. Notes on the research overall: An earlier analysis of roughly 630 of the donors reported 250 to 350 Gb of sequence data and 100 million to 130 million unique TCR beta sequences from roughly 180 million T cells. In an earlier analysis of several hundred of the donors, high-throughput TCR beta sequencing was used to judge whether each TCR beta V gene segment behaved as functional or pseudogenic. Besides the first cohort of 666 subjects, a separate validation cohort made up of some 110 different subjects was used. The study combined high-throughput TCR immunosequencing, statistical association of individual TCRs with disease status, and machine learning to predict cytomegalovirus infection status. About five DR-DQ haplotypes were handled as single units for association and clustering, since linkage in the cohort was strong. To study patterns of TCR occurrence, a later analysis re-analyzed previously published TCR beta repertoires from 666 donors and added high-resolution HLA genotyping. Approximately 300 gigabases of sequencing data and approximately 91 million unique TCR sequences made up an early release that covered several hundred HLA-typed donors. The study was designed to test whether signatures of past pathogen exposure could be identified by cataloging public T cell receptors. HLA typing covered class I and class II loci at four-digit resolution. The study profiled the T cell repertoires of approximately 700 subjects by immunosequencing and related them to cytomegalovirus serostatus. All discovery cohort repertoires had been generated using a single sequencing platform. Among a few hundred genotyped donors of the cohort, an average of roughly 240,000 unique TCR beta nucleotide sequences were sequenced per donor, roughly a sixth of them non-productive. Of the 350 to 450 genotyped donors, roughly 80% fell in the genetic ancestry cluster associated with self-reported Caucasian donors. A later genetic analysis took genome-wide SNP genotypes for about 55% of the 666 donors and used that subset as a discovery cohort. The later analysis used no new phenotypic data to find candidate immune exposures, relying instead on TCR beta sequences and their occurrence across donors. Typing coverage varied by locus: roughly 629-630 donors for A, B, C, DRB1 and DQB1; roughly 510 for DQA1; around 570 for DPA1; roughly 450 for DPB1. Alongside the repertoire data, information on donor age, sex, ethnicity and CMV serostatus was compiled.

Library method: the immunoSEQ multiplex PCR assay. For the multiplex PCR, a mixture combining 60 forward primers for TCR Vbeta segments and 13 reverse primers for TCR Jbeta segments was used. The CDR3 region of rearranged TCR beta genes was amplified from genomic DNA with a multiplex PCR assay. Amplified TCR beta libraries were sequenced as 87-base-pair reads on the Illumina HiSeq System. On the authors' methods: In a later analysis, tens of millions of unique TCR beta chains were counted across the 666 repertoires, and roughly 11 million of these chains were shared by at least two donors. Raw reads were error-corrected and collapsed into unique sequences by a nearest-neighbor algorithm in which closely related sequences were merged to remove PCR and sequencing errors. To assign V, D and J gene segments, CDR3 sequences were aligned to IMGT reference sequences. Each retained sequence needed at least a six-nucleotide match to both a V gene segment and a J gene segment. A rearrangement was called productive if the CDR3 had no stop codons and remained in frame with V and J, and every other rearrangement was called non-productive. Following IMGT convention, CDR3 was defined as the stretch from the second conserved V-encoded cysteine to the conserved J-encoded phenylalanine. Sequences without an unambiguous match to a single V gene segment were excluded from the earlier analysis of several hundred of the donors. An earlier analysis of a few hundred of the donors called V segments functional above 56.7% productive rearrangements and segregating when the between-donor standard deviation exceeded 5%. A statistical classification framework was developed to diagnose cytomegalovirus status using the catalog of TCR beta chain sequences. In a later analysis, TCR nucleotide sequences were compared against IMGT/GENE-DB human TR gene sequences so that V and J genes could be assigned. In a later analysis, CDR3 sequences and most-parsimonious VDJ recombination scenarios were assigned using the TCRdist pipeline. In a later analysis, each TCR beta chain was defined by its CDR3 amino acid sequence together with its V-gene family, and reads lacking a unique V-gene family were excluded. In a later analysis, 450 to 600 highly shared, low-generation-probability nucleotide sequences were removed to address suspected cross-contamination and a sequencing artifact. A later analysis calculated a clonal expansion index for each public chain from normalized within-repertoire ranks of inferred template counts. Generation probabilities in a later analysis came from a VDJ recombination model fitted to out-of-frame rearrangements, and those results were checked against IGoR. In a later analysis, TCR-TCR, TCR-HLA and TCR-CMV co-occurrence was scored with hypergeometric tests, and a repertoire-size bias correction was applied to TCR pairs. A later analysis estimated false discovery rates by permuting HLA or CMV assignments 20 times. In a later analysis, co-occurring TCRs were grouped using DBSCAN, and TCRdist sequence similarity was added for clustering within HLA-allele-positive subsets. Repertoires with fewer than 30,000 or more than 120,000 public chains, plus five repertoires with anomalous nucleotide sharing, were excluded from co-occurrence clustering. TCRdb provides this immuneACCESS table in a form limited to in-frame rearrangements. Some clones are lacking; in checked studies, under half of them reflect an unresolved V gene, and why the rest are absent is not known. V and J calls and clone size are those listed in that table; D and trimming were worked out from the DNA. The sample records over 150,000 clones, over 70% of which are singletons. Around 1.6% of the sample is held by the ten biggest clonotypes.

The germline V gene encodes CDR1 SGHDT and CDR2 YYEEEE. Clipping removes 3 bases from V and 5 bases from J, with 8 as the unmatched junction base count. The CDR3 runs 15 amino acids, cysteine and phenylalanine included. CDR3 DNA only is kept here, 45 bases in frame from base 1. The cohort comprised several hundred healthy bone marrow donors. All cohort members were sampled while nominally healthy, although unrecorded immune exposures were likely present. The donor was CMV seronegative and belonged to the group of more than 300 seronegative cohort members. A peripheral blood sample was provided by each donor, and peripheral blood mononuclear cells were used for TCR beta sequencing. The Qiagen DNeasy Blood Extraction Kit was used to extract genomic DNA from the blood cell samples. The full study reports these points: A few of the identified cytomegalovirus-associated TCR beta chains were confirmed in vitro to be specific for cytomegalovirus antigens. Because counts were too low, 15 or so rarely observed V segments, including chromosome 9 orphons, were excluded from the earlier analysis of a few hundred of the donors. A later genetic analysis associated a missense DCLRE1C variant with V-gene and J-gene trimming of TCR beta chains, and an independent cohort replicated the association. A further reported finding was that TCR beta sequences accurately predicted the HLA-A and HLA-B alleles for most subjects in the first cohort. Because HLA typing was missing for some donors at each locus, association tests included only the typed subset. The study gave a list of 150 to 200 TCR beta chains associated with cytomegalovirus. Only TCR beta chains were sequenced in this cohort, and the absence of alpha or paired-chain data limited detectable features. A later analysis found that most CMV-associated TCR beta chains appeared HLA-restricted, with HLA associations seemingly driven largely by CMV exposure. Specific HLA alleles were associated with over 15,000 TCR beta sequences at a false discovery rate of 0.05 in a later analysis. A later analysis reported that several top co-occurrence clusters appeared linked to parvovirus B19, influenza, CMV and Epstein-Barr virus. The only immune exposure information available for the cohort was CMV serostatus. Because the 87-base-pair reads could not distinguish some IMGT-functional V segments, including TRBV6-2 and TRBV6-3, those segments were excluded. Correlated functional status among segregating V segments might reflect linkage disequilibrium, but an unknown experimental factor could not be ruled out. A later analysis found that TCR association rates varied across HLA loci, with DRB1 alleles showing the most associated TCRs and HLA-C alleles the fewest. The authors suggested that the approach could potentially be generalized to other disease states and immunological phenotypes. A later genetic analysis reported fewer N-insertions in productive TCRs among donors in an Asian-associated ancestry cluster than the roughly 650-donor mean. A cluster of highly shared sequence variants was judged likely to represent a technical artifact of the sequencing pipeline. Strong co-occurrence of HLA alleles, especially DR and DQ, made assigning TCR associations to individual alleles difficult. In an earlier analysis of about 600 of the donors, most TCR beta V segments appeared in productive rearrangements about 87% or about 30% of the time, broadly matching IMGT annotations. Across donors, most TCR sequences were observed very rarely, whereas some public TCRs were present in many individuals. Cytomegalovirus status was reported to be diagnosed by the classifier with high specificity and sensitivity in both the original and validation cohorts. Compared with equally common non-associated chains, HLA-associated TCR beta chains in a later analysis were more clonally expanded and had lower generation probabilities. Presence/absence analyses assumed roughly uniform sequencing depth across donors, an assumption that may not hold.

Comments on this clone: Its specific antigen is unknown. It has no much larger one-base neighbor in the sample; base qualities were not kept.

The sequencing input was PBMCs. This clonotype was obtained from a young woman in good health and CMV-seronegative. The rearrangement combines TRBV5-6 with TRBJ2-5; 9 bases in between match TRBD2. In nucleotides, the sequence is TGTGCCAGCAGCTATTGGCTAGCGGGGAGGGAGACCCAGTACTTC. Its protein is CASSYWLAGRETQYF.